This TCR beta chain was recorded in a study of type 1 regulatory T cells. At the level of the study: This in vitro CD4 product, T-allo10, is enriched for Tr1 cells and alloantigen-specific. Study-wide findings and caveats: Compared with non-Tr1 cells, Tr1 cells showed a narrower TCR repertoire.

Trimming removed 0 bases from V and 4 bases from J, with 5 bases in between. Germline-derived CDR1 and CDR2 are GTSNPN and SVGIG (reference sequence). This CDR3 comprises 12 residues. TCRdb passed the reads through MiXCR, listing each CDR3 protein once. The sample carries about 62,000 distinct CDR3 sequences, roughly two thirds recorded once. In regard to this clonotype: Its antigen is as yet unknown.

The V gene is TRBV30, the J gene TRBJ2-3; D remains unclear. The TCR comes from a human donor in good health. The specimen sequenced was cultured non-Tr1 T cells, either the whole culture or a sorted T cell fraction (not recorded which). This CDR3 reads CAWSVSPDTQYF. CDR3 DNA sequence: TGTGCCTGGAGTGTGTCCCCAGATACGCAGTATTTT.